This entry concerns a single T cell receptor (beta chain). Its antigen is not identified. The data derive from a study of cytotoxic CD8 clonotypes in ibrutinib-treated CLL. Study outcomes and limitations: While tracking circulating CD8+ T-cell counts, baseline clonality exceeded that of age-matched healthy donors.

This CDR3 region has 16 residues. V lost 5 bases and J lost 2, with 21 bases in between. Germline V gene sequence: CDR1 SQVTM, CDR2 ANQGSEA. Some clones are missing from TCRdb's copy, which holds only in-frame ones; the method was immunoSEQ multiplex PCR. The sample lists approximately 300,000 clones; approximately 80% were seen once. The rearrangement joins TRBV29-1 to TRBJ1-1, with D possibly matching TRBD1 (5 bases). This material consisted of PBMCs, taken before ibrutinib treatment. This TCR came from a human donor with chronic lymphocytic leukemia. The CDR3 DNA follows: TGCAGCGTTTTGTCAGGGTACACATGGGGAAACACTGAAGCTTTCTTT. Protein sequence: CSVLSGYTWGNTEAFF. The full variable domain, with the rest looked up from reference TRBV29-1 and TRBJ1-1, is SAVISQKPSRDICQRGTSLTIQCQVDSQVTMMFWYRQQPGQSLTLIATANQGSEATYESGFVIDKFPISRPNLTFSTLTVSNMSPEDSSIYLCSVLSGYTWGNTEAFFGQGTRLTVV.